Listed here are 5 T cell receptor beta chains from one sample, sequenced in a study of blood T cell repertoires in COVID-19. The repertoire was sequenced with immunoSEQ multiplex PCR; TCRdb's copy has only in-frame clones and lacks some. Of around 250,000 clones in the sample, 80% to 90% were seen once. Material: PBMCs or T cells enriched from blood (not recorded which). Every receptor here comes from a woman between 50 and 59 years old who had recovered from COVID-19.

This chain connects TRBV28 to TRBJ2-7; possible D gene TRBD1, 6 bases. This CDR3 is built from 15 residues. From germline, CDR1 is MDHEN and CDR2 SYDVKM. Trimming cost V 5 bases and J 3 bases, with 17 bases left between them. The CDR3 loop is CASSTSWGRGYEQYF. CDR3 DNA sequence: TGTGCCAGCAGTACCTCATGGGGGCGCGGCTACGAGCAGTACTTC.

This sequence joins TRBV9 and TRBJ1-2; TRBD1 matches 12 bases. The CDR3 is 15 amino acids. Trimming removed 0 bases from V and 8 bases from J; junction bases left unmatched: 5. The germline CDR1 and CDR2 sequences are SGDLS and YYNGEE. CDR3 nucleotides: TGTGCCAGCAGCGTAGTTCAGGGGACAGGGGGCGGCTACACCTTC. Translation: CASSVVQGTGGGYTF.

The chain joins TRBV4-1 to TRBJ2-7; the match to TRBD1 covers 8 bases. Trimming at V came to 1 base and at J to 1 base, leaving 3 bases not matched to a gene. The CDR3 extends over 15 amino acids. From germline, CDR1 is MGHRA and CDR2 YSYEKL. The CDR3 DNA reads as TGCGCCAGCAGCCAAGGGACAGGGACTTCCTACGAGCAGTACTTC. It is translated as CASSQGTGTSYEQYF.

This chain links TRBV11-2 with TRBJ2-2; D is undetermined. The germline V and J ends were trimmed by 1 base and 12 bases, with 12 bases remaining between them. This CDR3 has 13 residues. From germline, CDR1 is SGHAT and CDR2 FQNNGV. In DNA form, the CDR3 reads TGTGCCAGCAGCTTAGGTGCGCACGTGAAGCTGTTTTTT. It is translated as CASSLGAHVKLFF.

The J gene is TRBJ2-7, the V gene TRBV28; TRBD1 matches 10 bases. V trimming: 5 bases; J trimming: 3 bases; junction bases outside the gene matches: 4. The germline V gene encodes CDR1 MDHEN and CDR2 SYDVKM. This CDR3 has 14 amino acids. CDR3 in amino acids: CASSLRTGGYEQYF. CDR3 bases: TGTGCCAGCAGTCTCAGGACAGGGGGCTACGAGCAGTACTTC.